Detailed here is one T cell receptor (beta chain). TCRdb keeps only in-frame clones here, not all; method: immunoSEQ multiplex PCR. The sample lists 150,000 to 200,000 clones; over 85% were seen once. This entry is derived from a study of T cell responses to AZD1222 COVID-19 vaccine. Trimming took off 10 bases at V and 4 bases at J, with 14 bases between the two ends. Germline V gene data show CDR1 as SGHNT and CDR2 as YYREEE (reference sequence). The CDR3 spans 13 residues. The receptor comes from an adult who received the MenACWY meningococcal vaccine as a control. Material: peripheral blood, obtained 28 days after the second dose of the MenACWY control vaccine. This chain uses TRBV5-4 with TRBJ2-2; tentative D call: TRBD2 (5 bases). DNA for the CDR3: TGTGCCGAGAGGCGGGCCAGCACCGGGGAGCTGTTTTTT. Translated: CAERRASTGELFF.